This T cell receptor (beta chain) appears in the sequencing data of a study of blood T cell repertoires in COVID-19. For the study at large: Sources were T cells, B-cell-depleted T cells, or PBMCs; the material itself was cDNA or gDNA.

Authors' analysis steps: Amplified reference gene primers provided the basis for estimating nucleated cell counts. Only in-frame clones appear in the TCRdb table, and some are missing; sequencing was by immunoSEQ multiplex PCR. V and J calls and clone size are given by that table; D and trimming were obtained from the DNA. The data hold about 130,000 clones, with approximately 84% observed a single time. CDR1 and CDR2 from the germline V gene are SGHVS and FQNEAQ. With 0 bases removed from V and 3 bases from J, the gap between germline ends came to 9 bases. The CDR3 totals 14 residues. The chain is built from TRBV7-8 and TRBJ2-7; tentative D call: TRBD1 (6 bases). This clonotype originated in a human donor in a cohort sampled during active COVID-19. Sequencing was carried out using peripheral blood. CDR3 residues: CASSLAGADYEQYF. CDR3 DNA: TGTGCCAGCAGCTTAGCGGGGGCAGACTACGAGCAGTACTTC.